This TCR beta chain was recovered during a study of cytomegalovirus exposure and HLA in healthy donors. Primers: 60 Vbeta forward and 13 Jbeta reverse. Some clones are missing from TCRdb's copy, which holds only in-frame ones; the method was immunoSEQ multiplex PCR. The table records about 160,000 clones, roughly 75% of them present only once. This clone was found once. Germline assignment: CDR1 SGHDN and CDR2 FVKESK. The CDR3 contains 20 residues. V trimming: 1 base; J trimming: 2 bases; junction bases outside the gene matches: 17. The sample comprised PBMCs. V and J are TRBV14 and TRBJ2-3, with 8 bases lining up with TRBD1. This sequence was found in a woman between 50 and 59 years old in good health and CMV-seropositive. The DNA of the CDR3 is TGTGCCAGCAGCCAAGCCGTGGAGTTTTTACAGGGGGAATACACAGATACGCAGTATTTT. Translation gives CASSQAVEFLQGEYTDTQYF.